One sample yielded the 22 T cell receptor beta chains listed below, sequenced in a study of blood T cell repertoires in COVID-19. Method: immunoSEQ multiplex PCR; TCRdb's copy keeps in-frame clones and lacks some. The table has tens of thousands of clones, 80% to 85% seen once; the top ten hold 1.8%. Specimen: peripheral blood. Receptors originate from a woman aged 55-69 years with acute or convalescent COVID-19.

The J gene is TRBJ2-3, the V gene TRBV28; 11 bases agree with TRBD2. In germline, CDR1 is MDHEN, CDR2 SYDVKM. Germline trimming cut 6 bases from V and 1 base from J; bases unmatched to any gene: 9. This CDR3 comprises 17 residues. In DNA, the CDR3 is TGTGCCAGCAGCCAACGAAAACTAGCGGGAGGCACAGATACGCAGTATTTT. Amino acids: CASSQRKLAGGTDTQYF. Together with reference TRBV28 and TRBJ2-3, the CDR3 gives the full variable domain: DVKVTQSSRYLVKRTGEKVFLECVQDMDHENMFWYRQDPGLGLRLIYFSYDVKMKEKGDIPEGYSVSREKKERFSLILESASTNQTSMYLCASSQRKLAGGTDTQYFGPGTRLTVL.

This chain joins TRBV29-1 and TRBJ1-1; D is perhaps TRBD1 (6 bases). The CDR3 has 13 amino acids. CDR1 and CDR2 from the germline V gene are SQVTM and ANQGSEA. V lost 3 bases and J lost 1, with 9 bases in between. CDR3 amino acids: CSVDWGQNTEAFF. In DNA, the CDR3 is TGCAGCGTTGACTGGGGACAGAACACTGAAGCTTTCTTT.

This chain connects TRBV18 to TRBJ1-2, with 7 bases matching TRBD1. The junction had 9 bases not matched to a gene; V was cut back by 3 bases and J by 5 bases. The CDR3 spans 15 residues. Looked up from germline, CDR1 is KGHSH and CDR2 is LQKENI. CDR3 in amino acids: CASSPQTGIQYGYTF. The CDR3 nucleotides read TGTGCCAGCTCACCTCAGACAGGGATCCAGTATGGCTACACCTTC.

The chain recombines TRBV2 with TRBJ1-6; the match to TRBD1 covers 9 bases. Germline V CDR1 and CDR2: SNHLY, FYNNEI. The CDR3 extends over 15 amino acids. Trimming cost V 5 bases and J 7 bases; bases outside gene matches: 6. CDR3 sequence (DNA): TGTGCCAGCAGTCGCGGGACAGGGAGGAATTCACCCCTCCACTTT. Protein: CASSRGTGRNSPLHF. The variable domain in full, completed from reference TRBV2 and TRBJ1-6, reads EPEVTQTPSHQVTQMGQEVILRCVPISNHLYFYWYRQILGQKVEFLVSFYNNEISEKSEIFDDQFSVERPDGSNFTLKIRSTKLEDSAMYFCASSRGTGRNSPLHFGNGTRLTVT.

V usage is TRBV4-1 and J usage is TRBJ1-2, with unresolved D. This CDR3 is built from 15 residues. From germline, CDR1 is MGHRA and CDR2 YSYEKL. Trimming stripped 0 bases from V and 3 bases from J, with 11 bases between. CDR3 in DNA: TGCGCCAGCAGCCAAGATGCGGGGTGGGACTATGGCTACACCTTC. It is translated as CASSQDAGWDYGYTF.

This chain joins TRBV11-2 and TRBJ1-1, with 10 bases identical to TRBD1. This CDR3 comprises 16 residues. The trim removed 4 bases at V and 0 bases at J, leaving 5 bases unmatched. Germline V gene sequence: CDR1 SGHAT, CDR2 FQNNGV. The CDR3 here is CASSWGQGIMNTEAFF. The CDR3 DNA is TGTGCCAGCAGCTGGGGACAGGGGATAATGAACACTGAAGCTTTCTTT.

This sequence joins TRBV6-5 and TRBJ2-5; tentatively, D is TRBD2 (6 bases). Per the germline V gene, CDR1 is MNHEY and CDR2 is SVGAGI. This CDR3 has 15 amino acids. Deletions cut 5 bases from V and 1 base from J, with 14 bases between. The DNA for the CDR3 is TGTGCCAGCAGTCCTAGTCTAGCGACCCAAGAGACCCAGTACTTC. Residues: CASSPSLATQETQYF.

The rearrangement links TRBV18 to TRBJ2-4; 11 nucleotides line up with TRBD2. V lost 4 bases and J lost 0; bases outside the gene matches: 5. CDR1 is KGHSH and CDR2 is LQKENI in the germline V gene. The CDR3 loop spans 17 amino acids. CDR3 bases: TGTGCCAGCTCACTCTCTAGCGGGGGGCCAGCCAAAAACATTCAGTACTTC. Its protein is CASSLSSGGPAKNIQYF.

A few counts support this clone. The J gene is TRBJ1-1, the V gene TRBV6-1, with 9 bases fitting TRBD1. The length of the CDR3 is 17 residues. Losses at the gene ends were 1 base for V and 5 bases for J; bases not matched to a gene: 11. The germline V gene encodes CDR1 MNHNS and CDR2 SASEGT. The CDR3 here is CASSEGIRTGAWTEAFF. The CDR3 DNA is TGTGCCAGCAGTGAAGGGATAAGGACAGGGGCGTGGACTGAAGCTTTCTTT.

The chain recombines TRBV7-8 with TRBJ2-2, with 8 bases aligning to TRBD2. The V and J ends lost 3 bases and 5 bases, in that order; junction bases with no gene match: 11. Germline loops: CDR1 SGHVS, CDR2 FQNEAQ. CDR3 length: 17 amino acids. The CDR3 here is CASSLTLAGGRTGELFF. As DNA, the CDR3 is TGTGCCAGCAGCTTGACCTTAGCGGGCGGGAGGACCGGGGAGCTGTTTTTT.

This clone was observed a few times. This CDR3 reads CASSISHTGGWRSPLHF. Written as DNA, the CDR3 is TGTGCCAGTAGTATCAGCCACACAGGGGGCTGGCGTTCACCCCTCCACTTT. The rearrangement joins TRBV19 to TRBJ1-6; the match to TRBD1 covers 9 bases. The CDR3 is 17 amino acids. Germline values: CDR1 LNHDA, CDR2 SQIVND (reference sequence). V trimming: 3 bases; J trimming: 9 bases; junction bases outside the gene matches: 12. The full variable domain, in which reference TRBV19 and TRBJ1-6 provide the parts outside the CDR3, is DGGITQSPKYLFRKEGQNVTLSCEQNLNHDAMYWYRQDPGQGLRLIYYSQIVNDFQKGDIAEGYSVSREKKESFPLTVTSAQKNPTAFYLCASSISHTGGWRSPLHFGNGTRLTVT.

This sequence joins TRBV5-1 and TRBJ1-6, with 8 bases matching TRBD1. The CDR3 totals 14 residues. Trimming took 4 bases from V and 10 from J; bases not matched to a gene: 7. Per germline, CDR1 SGHRS and CDR2 YFSETQ. The CDR3 region has the DNA TGCGCCAGCAGCGAGGGACAGGTGGAATCACCCCTCCACTTT. Amino acids: CASSEGQVESPLHF.

This chain connects TRBV19 to TRBJ1-5; D is uncertain. Germline CDR1 is LNHDA and CDR2 is SQIVND (reference sequence). V was pared by 6 bases and J by 0 bases, with 9 bases between. The CDR3 has 14 residues. In DNA, the CDR3 is TGTGCCAGTAGATCCGGGTATAGCAATCAGCCCCAGCATTTT. Translating gives CASRSGYSNQPQHF.

V usage is TRBV3-1 (or the pseudogene TRBV3-2) and J usage is TRBJ1-3; perhaps TRBD1 as D (6 bases). CDR3 length: 17 residues. V shed 0 bases and J shed 4 bases, with 16 bases lying between them. Germline assignment: CDR1 LGHDT and CDR2 YNNKEL (reference sequence). The CDR3 bases are TGTGCCAGCAGCCAAGATTTGGGGGCCGCCCAAGGAAACACCATATATTTT. Translated: CASSQDLGAAQGNTIYF.

The rearrangement joins TRBV30 to TRBJ1-1; no firm D call. This CDR3 region has 13 residues. Trimming shortened V by 0 bases and J by 2 bases, and 7 bases separated the two germline ends. Germline V CDR1 and CDR2: GTSNPN, SVGIG (reference sequence). The CDR3 nucleotides read TGTGCCTGGAGTGTCGGGGTAAACACTGAAGCTTTCTTT. Translation gives CAWSVGVNTEAFF.

In DNA form, the CDR3 reads TGTGCCAGCAGCCAAGCGGTTGGACTAGCTGAAGAGCAGTACTTC. This translates into CASSQAVGLAEEQYF. This rearrangement joins TRBV3-1 (or the pseudogene TRBV3-2) to TRBJ2-7; 8 bases match TRBD2. The CDR3 extends over 15 amino acids. V lost 1 base and J lost 7; bases outside the gene matches: 9. In germline, CDR1 is LGHDT, CDR2 YNNKEL (reference sequence).

V gene TRBV27 combines with J gene TRBJ2-2, with TRBD2 as a possible D gene (5 bases). Germline loops: CDR1 MNHEY, CDR2 SMNVEV (reference sequence). V shed 4 bases and J shed 4 bases, with 13 bases lying between them. This CDR3 is built from 15 residues. For the CDR3, the DNA is TGTGCCAGCAGTTCGTTTCATGGAGGCACCGGGGAGCTGTTTTTT. This codes for CASSSFHGGTGELFF.

This clone showed up just once. The V gene is TRBV19, the J gene TRBJ1-1; D gene ambiguous. Trimming removed 1 base from V and 1 base from J, with 10 bases in between. CDR1 is LNHDA and CDR2 is SQIVND in the germline V gene (reference sequence). The CDR3 is 15 amino acids. DNA of the CDR3: TGTGCCAGTAGTATAGTCTTCGAACAGAACACTGAAGCTTTCTTT. This encodes CASSIVFEQNTEAFF.

This clone was recorded a few times. This chain uses TRBV2 with TRBJ1-5; the D is unclear. Trimming removed 4 bases at V and 4 bases at J, with 5 bases between. This CDR3 contains 12 residues. Germline CDR1 SNHLY, CDR2 FYNNEI. In DNA form, the CDR3 reads TGTGCCAGCAGTGGAGGAAATCAGCCCCAGCATTTT. This gives the protein CASSGGNQPQHF.

The chain uses TRBV3-1 (or the pseudogene TRBV3-2) and TRBJ1-4, with 8 bases aligning to TRBD1. J lost 3 bases, V lost 5 bases, and 8 bases had no gene match. The CDR3 is 16 residues long. CDR1 and CDR2 (germline): LGHDT, YNNKEL (reference sequence). The CDR3 coding sequence is TGTGCCAGCAGCTACGGGACAGGATACTCTAATGAAAAACTGTTTTTT. Translation gives CASSYGTGYSNEKLFF.

The chain carries TRBV13 and TRBJ1-2; TRBD1 matches at 10 bases. CDR3 size: 14 residues. V trimming: 0 bases; J trimming: 8 bases; junction bases outside the gene matches: 3. Germline V gene lookup returns CDR1 PRHDT and CDR2 FYEKMQ (reference sequence). CDR3 in DNA: TGTGCCAGCAGCTTAGGGACAGGGGGCGAGGGCTACACCTTC. Protein product: CASSLGTGGEGYTF. Using reference TRBV13 and TRBJ1-2 for the parts outside the CDR3, the full variable domain is AAGVIQSPRHLIKEKRETATLKCYPIPRHDTVYWYQQGPGQDPQFLISFYEKMQSDKGSIPDRFSAQQFSDYHSELNMSSLELGDSALYFCASSLGTGGEGYTFGSGTRLTVV.

The chain recombines TRBV3-1 (or the pseudogene TRBV3-2) with TRBJ2-3; D perhaps matches TRBD1 (6 bases). Germline V gene data show CDR1 as LGHDT and CDR2 as YNNKEL (reference sequence). This CDR3 is built from 14 residues. The V and J ends lost 4 bases and 4 bases respectively, with 12 bases between them. The CDR3 sequence is CASSLRGRADTQYF. DNA for the CDR3: TGTGCCAGCAGCCTCAGGGGAAGGGCAGATACGCAGTATTTT.